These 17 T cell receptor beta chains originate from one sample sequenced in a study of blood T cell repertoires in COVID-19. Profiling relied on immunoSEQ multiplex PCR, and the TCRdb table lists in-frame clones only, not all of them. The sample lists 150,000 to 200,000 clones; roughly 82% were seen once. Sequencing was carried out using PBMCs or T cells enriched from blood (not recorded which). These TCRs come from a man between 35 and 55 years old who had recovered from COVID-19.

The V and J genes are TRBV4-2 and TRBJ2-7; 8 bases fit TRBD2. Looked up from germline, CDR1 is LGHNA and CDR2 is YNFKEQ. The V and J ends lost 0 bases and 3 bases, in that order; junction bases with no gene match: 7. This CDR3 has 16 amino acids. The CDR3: CASSQDLGREVYEQYV. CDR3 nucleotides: TGTGCCAGCAGCCAAGATCTAGGGCGGGAGGTCTACGAGCAGTACGTC.

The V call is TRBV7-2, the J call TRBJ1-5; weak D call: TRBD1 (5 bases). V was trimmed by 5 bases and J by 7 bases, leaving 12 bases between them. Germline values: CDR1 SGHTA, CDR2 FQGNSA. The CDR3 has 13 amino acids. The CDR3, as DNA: TGTGCCAGCAGCCACGACAGTCAACAGCCCCAGCATTTT. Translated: CASSHDSQQPQHF.

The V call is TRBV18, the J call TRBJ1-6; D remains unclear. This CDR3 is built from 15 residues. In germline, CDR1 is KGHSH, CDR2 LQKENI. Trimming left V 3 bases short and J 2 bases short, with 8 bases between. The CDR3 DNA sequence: TGTGCCAGCTCACCCACGCACACCTATAATTCACCCCTCCACTTT. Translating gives CASSPTHTYNSPLHF. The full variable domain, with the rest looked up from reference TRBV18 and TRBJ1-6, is NAGVMQNPRHLVRRRGQEARLRCSPMKGHSHVYWYRQLPEEGLKFMVYLQKENIIDESGMPKERFSAEFPKEGPSILRIQQVVRGDSAAYFCASSPTHTYNSPLHFGNGTRLTVT.

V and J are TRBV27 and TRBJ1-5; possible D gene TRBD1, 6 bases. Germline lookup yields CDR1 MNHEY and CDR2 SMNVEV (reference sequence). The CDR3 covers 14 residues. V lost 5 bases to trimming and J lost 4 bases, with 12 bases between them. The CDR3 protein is CASSPDSRNQPQHF. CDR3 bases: TGTGCCAGCAGTCCGGACAGTCGTAATCAGCCCCAGCATTTT.

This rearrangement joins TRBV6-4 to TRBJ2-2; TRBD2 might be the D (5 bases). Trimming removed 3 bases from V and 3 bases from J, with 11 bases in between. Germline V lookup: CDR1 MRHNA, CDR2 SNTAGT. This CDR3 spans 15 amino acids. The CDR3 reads CASSEDGRDTGELFF. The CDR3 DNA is TGTGCCAGCAGTGAGGACGGGCGGGACACCGGGGAGCTGTTTTTT.

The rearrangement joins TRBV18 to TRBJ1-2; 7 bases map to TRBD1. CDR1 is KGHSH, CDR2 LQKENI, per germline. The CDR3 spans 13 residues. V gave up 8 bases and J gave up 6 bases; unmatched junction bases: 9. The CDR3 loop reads CASLRTGTNGYTF. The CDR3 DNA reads TGTGCCAGCCTAAGGACAGGAACTAATGGCTACACCTTC.

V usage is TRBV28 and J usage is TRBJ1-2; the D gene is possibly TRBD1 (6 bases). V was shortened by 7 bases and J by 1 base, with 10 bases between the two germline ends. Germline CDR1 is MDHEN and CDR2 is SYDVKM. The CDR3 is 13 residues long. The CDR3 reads CASTRDNNYGYTF. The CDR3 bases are TGTGCCAGCACTCGGGACAATAACTATGGCTACACCTTC.

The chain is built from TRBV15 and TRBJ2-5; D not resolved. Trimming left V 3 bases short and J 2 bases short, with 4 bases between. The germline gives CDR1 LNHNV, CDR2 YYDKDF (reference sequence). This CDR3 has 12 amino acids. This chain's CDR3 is CATSSQQETQYF. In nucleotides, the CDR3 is TGTGCCACCAGCAGTCAACAAGAGACCCAGTACTTC.

CDR3 sequence (DNA): TGTGCTAGTGGTTTGCTGATCGCTAGCGGGAGGGTAGACAATGAGCAGTTCTTC. Encoded protein: CASGLLIASGRVDNEQFF. V gene TRBV12-5 combines with J gene TRBJ2-1; 12 nucleotides agree with TRBD2. Germline V lookup: CDR1 LGHNT, CDR2 FRNRAP. V lost 2 bases and J lost 5; bases outside the gene matches: 10. This CDR3 is built from 18 residues.

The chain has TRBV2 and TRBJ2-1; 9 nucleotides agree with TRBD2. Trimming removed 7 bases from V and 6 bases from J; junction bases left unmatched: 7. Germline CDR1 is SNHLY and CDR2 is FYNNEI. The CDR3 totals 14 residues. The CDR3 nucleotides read TGTGCCAGCAAAACGGGACTAGCTCTCAATGAGCAGTTCTTC. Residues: CASKTGLALNEQFF. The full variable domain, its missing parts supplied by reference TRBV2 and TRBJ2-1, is EPEVTQTPSHQVTQMGQEVILRCVPISNHLYFYWYRQILGQKVEFLVSFYNNEISEKSEIFDDQFSVERPDGSNFTLKIRSTKLEDSAMYFCASKTGLALNEQFFGPGTRLTVL.

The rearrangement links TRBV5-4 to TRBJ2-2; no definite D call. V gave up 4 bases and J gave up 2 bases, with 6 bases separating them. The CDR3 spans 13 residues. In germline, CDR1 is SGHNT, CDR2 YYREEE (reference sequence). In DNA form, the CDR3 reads TGTGCCAGCAGCAAGCAAAACACCGGGGAGCTGTTTTTT. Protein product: CASSKQNTGELFF.

The CDR3 reads CASSLAEQGADTQYF. CDR3 DNA sequence: TGTGCCAGCAGCTTAGCGGAACAGGGGGCAGATACGCAGTATTTT. V gene TRBV7-8 combines with J gene TRBJ2-3; 8 bases align to TRBD1. The V segment lost 0 bases and the J segment 4 bases; nucleotides outside the gene matches: 3. This CDR3 is built from 15 residues. The germline V gene encodes CDR1 SGHVS and CDR2 FQNEAQ.

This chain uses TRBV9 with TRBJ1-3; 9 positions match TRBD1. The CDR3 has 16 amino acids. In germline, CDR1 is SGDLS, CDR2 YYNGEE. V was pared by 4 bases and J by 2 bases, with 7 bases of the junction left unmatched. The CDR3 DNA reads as TGTGCCAGCAGCCCGATGGGACAGGGCGCTGGAAACACCATATATTTT. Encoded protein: CASSPMGQGAGNTIYF.

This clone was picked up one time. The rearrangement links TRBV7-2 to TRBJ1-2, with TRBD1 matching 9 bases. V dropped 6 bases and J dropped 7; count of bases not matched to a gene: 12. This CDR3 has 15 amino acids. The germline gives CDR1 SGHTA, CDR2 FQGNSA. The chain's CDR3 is CASSQISGTGFGYTF. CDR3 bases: TGTGCCAGCAGTCAAATATCCGGGACAGGGTTTGGCTACACCTTC.

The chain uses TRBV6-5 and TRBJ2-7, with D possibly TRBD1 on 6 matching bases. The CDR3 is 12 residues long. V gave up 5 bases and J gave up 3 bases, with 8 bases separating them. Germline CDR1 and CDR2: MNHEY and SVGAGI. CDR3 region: CASSHRDYEQYV. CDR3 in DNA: TGTGCCAGCAGTCACAGGGACTACGAGCAGTACGTC.

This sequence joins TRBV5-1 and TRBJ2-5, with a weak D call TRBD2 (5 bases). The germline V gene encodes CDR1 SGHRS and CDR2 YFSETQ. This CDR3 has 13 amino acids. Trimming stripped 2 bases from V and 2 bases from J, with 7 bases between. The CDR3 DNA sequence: TGCGCCAGCAGCTTCGGGGTACAAGAGACCCAGTACTTC. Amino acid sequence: CASSFGVQETQYF.

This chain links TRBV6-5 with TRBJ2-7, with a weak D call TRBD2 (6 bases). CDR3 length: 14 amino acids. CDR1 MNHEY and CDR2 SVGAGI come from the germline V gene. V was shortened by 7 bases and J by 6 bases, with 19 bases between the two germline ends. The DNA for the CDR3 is TGTGCCAGCACCTACCCGGAGGGCGGGATCGAGCAGTACGTC. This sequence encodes CASTYPEGGIEQYV.